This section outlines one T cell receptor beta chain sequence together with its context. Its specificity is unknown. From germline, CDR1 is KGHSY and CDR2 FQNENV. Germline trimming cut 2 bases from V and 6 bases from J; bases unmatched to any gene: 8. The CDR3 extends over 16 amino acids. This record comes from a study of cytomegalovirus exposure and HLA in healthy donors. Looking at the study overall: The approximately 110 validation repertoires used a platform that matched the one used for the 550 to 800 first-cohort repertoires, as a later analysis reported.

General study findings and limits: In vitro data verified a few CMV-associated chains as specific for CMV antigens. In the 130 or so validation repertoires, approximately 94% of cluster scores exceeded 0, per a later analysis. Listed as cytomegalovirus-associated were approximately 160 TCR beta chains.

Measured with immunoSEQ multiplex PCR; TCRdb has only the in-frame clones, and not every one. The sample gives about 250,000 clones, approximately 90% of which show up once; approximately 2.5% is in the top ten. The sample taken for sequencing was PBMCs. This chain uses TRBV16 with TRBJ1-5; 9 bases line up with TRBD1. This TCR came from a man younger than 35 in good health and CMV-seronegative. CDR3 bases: TGTGCCAGCAGCCAACCCCCCGGGACAGGGCCTCAGCCCCAGCATTTT. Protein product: CASSQPPGTGPQPQHF.